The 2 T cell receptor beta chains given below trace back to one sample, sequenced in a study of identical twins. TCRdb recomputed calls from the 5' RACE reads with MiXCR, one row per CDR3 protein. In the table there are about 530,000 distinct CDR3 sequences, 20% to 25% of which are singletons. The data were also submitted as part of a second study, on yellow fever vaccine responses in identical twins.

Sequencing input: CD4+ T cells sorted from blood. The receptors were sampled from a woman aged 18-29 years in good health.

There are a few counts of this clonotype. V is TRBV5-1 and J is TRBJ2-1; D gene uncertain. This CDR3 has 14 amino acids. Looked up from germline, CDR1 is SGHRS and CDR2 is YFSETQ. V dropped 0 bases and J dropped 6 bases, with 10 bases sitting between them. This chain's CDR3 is CASSLADWPNEQFF. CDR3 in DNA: TGCGCCAGCAGCTTGGCCGATTGGCCCAATGAGCAGTTCTTC. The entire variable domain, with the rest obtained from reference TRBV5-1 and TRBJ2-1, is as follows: KAGVTQTPRYLIKTRGQQVTLSCSPISGHRSVSWYQQTPGQGLQFLFEYFSETQRNKGNFPGRFSGRQFSNSRSEMNVSTLELGDSALYLCASSLADWPNEQFFGPGTRLTVL.

As DNA, the CDR3 is TGCAGTGCTGCACGGAATGAAAAACTGTTTTTT. Translation gives CSAARNEKLFF. The chain combines TRBV20-1 with TRBJ1-4; no reliable D call. The CDR3 runs to 11 residues. Trimming took off 5 bases at V and 5 bases at J, with 6 bases between the two ends. The germline V gene encodes CDR1 DFQATT and CDR2 SNEGSKA (reference sequence).